One sample yielded the 21 T cell receptor beta chains listed below, sequenced in a study of cytomegalovirus exposure and HLA in healthy donors. Assay: immunoSEQ multiplex PCR; the TCRdb copy retains only in-frame clones and omits some. This sample has about 150,000 clones, with 91% found just once. The sequencing input was PBMCs. These receptors were taken from a man between 18 and 35 years old in good health and CMV-seronegative.

Remarks on this clone: Other DNA variants within this sample encode the same CDR3. This rearrangement joins TRBV5-1 to TRBJ1-5, with TRBD1 matching over 8 bases. CDR1 and CDR2 (germline): SGHRS, YFSETQ. Trimming removed 4 bases from V and 4 bases from J; junction bases left unmatched: 4. The CDR3 extends over 14 amino acids. CDR3 DNA: TGCGCCAGCAGCGAGACAGGGGTTAATCAGCCCCAGCATTTT. Encoded protein: CASSETGVNQPQHF.

The chain links TRBV4-1 to TRBJ2-1; 7 nucleotides line up with TRBD1. CDR3 length equals 17 residues. Unmatched junction bases numbered 9, after V lost 1 base and J lost 3 bases. Germline-derived CDR1 and CDR2 are MGHRA and YSYEKL. The CDR3 is CASSQGGSQGVYNEQFF. The CDR3 DNA reads TGCGCCAGCAGCCAAGGGGGGAGTCAGGGGGTCTACAATGAGCAGTTCTTC.

The genes are TRBV27 and TRBJ2-3; weak D call: TRBD2 (6 bases). The CDR3 covers 15 residues. Per the germline V gene, CDR1 is MNHEY and CDR2 is SMNVEV (reference sequence). The ends were cut back, 3 bases at V and 2 bases at J, with 12 bases in the middle. As DNA, the CDR3 is TGTGCCAGCAGTTTTTTGCGGGGTTCCACAGATACGCAGTATTTT. It yields the protein CASSFLRGSTDTQYF.

This clone occurred once. The chain recombines TRBV28 with TRBJ2-5; no clear D. Germline CDR1 is MDHEN and CDR2 is SYDVKM. V was clipped by 4 bases and J by 4 bases, with 10 bases between them. This CDR3 has 13 residues. The CDR3 here is CASSYYIGETQYF. CDR3 DNA sequence: TGTGCCAGCAGTTACTACATCGGAGAGACCCAGTACTTC.

The CDR3 loop is CSVEDRGRANYGYTF. The CDR3 DNA follows: TGCAGCGTTGAAGATCGAGGCAGGGCTAACTATGGCTACACCTTC. V usage is TRBV29-1 and J usage is TRBJ1-2; TRBD1 is a possible D gene (5 bases). Germline V gene lookup returns CDR1 SQVTM and CDR2 ANQGSEA. CDR3 length: 15 residues. The germline V and J ends were trimmed by 0 bases and 0 bases, with 11 bases remaining between them.

The rearrangement joins TRBV10-1 to TRBJ1-6; TRBD1 agrees at 7 bases. V shed 4 bases, J shed 6 bases, and the junction held 6 bases outside the gene matches. CDR1 and CDR2 (germline): WNHNN, SYGVQD (reference sequence). This CDR3 spans 15 amino acids. This chain's CDR3 is CASSAGTAVNSPLHF. In nucleotides, the CDR3 is TGCGCCAGCAGTGCCGGGACAGCAGTTAATTCACCCCTCCACTTT.

V is TRBV15 and J is TRBJ2-5; 9 bases agree with TRBD1. This CDR3 region has 15 residues. V was clipped by 3 bases and J by 4 bases; unmatched bases: 6. From germline, CDR1 is LNHNV and CDR2 YYDKDF (reference sequence). DNA for the CDR3: TGTGCCACCAGCAGCTATACAGGGGGCCCAGAGACCCAGTACTTC. Protein sequence: CATSSYTGGPETQYF.

V is TRBV6-6 and J is TRBJ1-5, with D possibly being TRBD1 (6 bases). V lost 6 bases and J lost 1, with 10 bases in between. Germline V gene data show CDR1 as MNHNY and CDR2 as SVGAGI (reference sequence). The length of the CDR3 is 14 residues. The CDR3 nucleotides read TGTGCCAGCAGATCCGGGACAAGCAATCAGCCCCAGCATTTT. This sequence encodes CASRSGTSNQPQHF.

This clone was observed a few times. The V gene is TRBV7-9, the J gene TRBJ2-1; no clear D gene. The CDR3 has 13 amino acids. V was clipped by 1 base and J by 12 bases, with 13 bases between them. Germline CDR1 and CDR2: SEHNR and FQNEAQ (reference sequence). CDR3 coding DNA: TGTGCCAGCAGCTTAGTCCCCCTTTTAATGCAGTTCTTC. Encoded protein: CASSLVPLLMQFF. The full variable domain, rest sourced from reference TRBV7-9 and TRBJ2-1, is DTGVSQNPRHKITKRGQNVTFRCDPISEHNRLYWYRQTLGQGPEFLTYFQNEAQLEKSRLLSDRFSAERPKGSFSTLEIQRTEQGDSAMYLCASSLVPLLMQFFGPGTRLTVL.

The chain joins TRBV19 to TRBJ1-5, with D tentatively TRBD1 (6 bases). Germline lookup yields CDR1 LNHDA and CDR2 SQIVND (reference sequence). Trimming pared 3 bases from V and 5 bases from J, leaving 8 bases between. CDR3 length: 13 residues. The CDR3 region has the DNA TGTGCCAGTAGTATGACAGGTCATCAGCCCCAGCATTTT. Translation gives CASSMTGHQPQHF. The complete variable domain, with remaining parts taken from reference TRBV19 and TRBJ1-5, reads DGGITQSPKYLFRKEGQNVTLSCEQNLNHDAMYWYRQDPGQGLRLIYYSQIVNDFQKGDIAEGYSVSREKKESFPLTVTSAQKNPTAFYLCASSMTGHQPQHFGDGTRLSIL.

The J gene is TRBJ2-3, the V gene TRBV2, with 12 bases aligning to TRBD2. V shed 7 bases and J 1 base; nucleotides not matched to a gene: 6. Germline CDR1 reads SNHLY; CDR2 reads FYNNEI. The CDR3 covers 16 residues. In DNA, the CDR3 is TGTGCCAGCACGCAACTAGCGGGAGGTCGCACAGATACGCAGTATTTT. Its protein product is CASTQLAGGRTDTQYF.

The J gene is TRBJ1-3, the V gene TRBV19; 7 nucleotides match TRBD1. Germline CDR1 LNHDA, CDR2 SQIVND (reference sequence). Trimming took 3 bases from V and 4 from J; bases not matched to a gene: 6. The CDR3 has 15 residues. CDR3 loop: CASSMIDRAGNTIYF. The CDR3 region has the DNA TGTGCCAGTAGTATGATCGACAGGGCCGGAAACACCATATATTTT.

The J gene is TRBJ1-1, the V gene TRBV6-5; 7 nucleotides line up with TRBD1. Germline loops: CDR1 MNHEY, CDR2 SVGAGI. This CDR3 region has 12 residues. Unmatched junction bases numbered 4, after V lost 2 bases and J lost 10 bases. The CDR3 DNA reads as TGTGCCAGCAGTTACCTGACAGGGCCAGCTTTCTTT. As protein: CASSYLTGPAFF.

The V and J genes are TRBV10-3 and TRBJ1-1, with 7 bases lining up with TRBD1. V was pared by 5 bases and J by 0 bases, with 6 bases of the junction left unmatched. Germline V gene data show CDR1 as ENHRY and CDR2 as SYGVKD. This CDR3 has 15 residues. The CDR3 coding sequence is TGTGCCATCAGTCTCAGACAGGGCCTGAACACTGAAGCTTTCTTT. This translates into CAISLRQGLNTEAFF.

The V call is TRBV6-1, the J call TRBJ2-7, with D uncertain. The CDR3 has 15 amino acids. From germline, CDR1 is MNHNS and CDR2 SASEGT. Deletions cut 2 bases from V and 3 bases from J, with 14 bases between. CDR3 region: CASSEFGSLVYEQYF. Here the CDR3 DNA reads TGTGCCAGCAGTGAATTCGGGTCTCTTGTCTACGAGCAGTACTTC.

The V gene is TRBV5-4, the J gene TRBJ1-4; 9 positions match TRBD1. The CDR3 covers 15 residues. Germline V gene sequence: CDR1 SGHNT, CDR2 YYREEE (reference sequence). Trimming cost V 0 bases and J 8 bases; bases outside gene matches: 5. The CDR3 DNA follows: TGTGCCAGCAGCTTGGGGCGGACAGGGGAGGAAAAACTGTTTTTT. Translating it yields CASSLGRTGEEKLFF.

V usage is TRBV7-9 and J usage is TRBJ1-2; D gene ambiguous. CDR1 and CDR2 (germline): SEHNR, FQNEAQ (reference sequence). The CDR3 spans 16 residues. Trimming cost V 5 bases and J 2 bases, with 18 bases left between them. DNA for the CDR3: TGTGCCAGCAGCAAAACCGGGATGACATTAAACTATGGCTACACCTTC. Translating gives CASSKTGMTLNYGYTF.

V is TRBV10-3 and J is TRBJ1-6; D possibly corresponds to TRBD1 (6 bases). This CDR3 region has 12 residues. Trimming cost V 3 bases and J 13 bases, with 10 bases left between them. From germline, CDR1 is ENHRY and CDR2 SYGVKD. CDR3 protein: CAISEQGGPLHF. The CDR3 DNA reads as TGTGCCATCAGTGAACAGGGTGGTCCCCTCCACTTT.

The V call is TRBV15, the J call TRBJ1-4, with D possibly TRBD1 on 5 matching bases. CDR3 length equals 13 residues. V was trimmed by 5 bases and J by 5 bases, leaving 9 bases between them. The germline V gene encodes CDR1 LNHNV and CDR2 YYDKDF (reference sequence). Here the CDR3 DNA reads TGTGCCACCAGCTCACGACAGAATGAAAAACTGTTTTTT. The encoded protein is CATSSRQNEKLFF. The whole variable domain, remainder taken from reference TRBV15 and TRBJ1-4, is DAMVIQNPRYQVTQFGKPVTLSCSQTLNHNVMYWYQQKSSQAPKLLFHYYDKDFNNEADTPDNFQSRRPNTSFCFLDIRSPGLGDTAMYLCATSSRQNEKLFFGSGTQLSVL.

The chain recombines TRBV19 with TRBJ2-2; 14 bases agree with TRBD2. This CDR3 has 16 residues. CDR1 and CDR2 from the germline V gene are LNHDA and SQIVND (reference sequence). Trimming at V came to 10 bases and at J to 1 base, leaving 5 bases not matched to a gene. The CDR3 here is CATSGLAGVNTGELFF. CDR3 in DNA: TGTGCCACCTCGGGACTAGCGGGAGTGAACACCGGGGAGCTGTTTTTT. The whole variable domain, filled in from reference TRBV19 and TRBJ2-2, reads DGGITQSPKYLFRKEGQNVTLSCEQNLNHDAMYWYRQDPGQGLRLIYYSQIVNDFQKGDIAEGYSVSREKKESFPLTVTSAQKNPTAFYLCATSGLAGVNTGELFFGEGSRLTVL.

J is TRBJ2-5 and V is TRBV19; 7 bases align to TRBD1. The CDR3 has 14 amino acids. Germline V gene lookup returns CDR1 LNHDA and CDR2 SQIVND (reference sequence). Trimming removed 8 bases from V and 3 bases from J; junction bases left unmatched: 9. This CDR3 is CASGAGGRKETQYF. The CDR3 DNA follows: TGTGCCAGTGGTGCAGGGGGACGAAAAGAGACCCAGTACTTC.